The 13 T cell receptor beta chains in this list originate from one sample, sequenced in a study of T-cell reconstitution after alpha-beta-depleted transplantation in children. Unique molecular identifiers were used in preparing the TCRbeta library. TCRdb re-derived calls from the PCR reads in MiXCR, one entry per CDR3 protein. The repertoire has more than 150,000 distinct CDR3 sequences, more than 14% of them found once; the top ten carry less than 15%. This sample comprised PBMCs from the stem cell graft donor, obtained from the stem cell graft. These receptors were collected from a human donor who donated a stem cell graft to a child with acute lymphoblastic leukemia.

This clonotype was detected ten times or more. CDR3 amino acids: CASTSQGVENEQYF. The CDR3 nucleotides read TGTGCCAGCACCTCCCAGGGGGTGGAGAACGAGCAGTACTTC. The chain employs TRBV6-1 and TRBJ2-7; TRBD1 aligns across 7 bases. The germline CDR1 and CDR2 sequences are MNHNS and SASEGT. This CDR3 has 14 amino acids. The J segment lost 5 bases and the V segment lost 7 bases, leaving 11 bases of the junction unmatched.

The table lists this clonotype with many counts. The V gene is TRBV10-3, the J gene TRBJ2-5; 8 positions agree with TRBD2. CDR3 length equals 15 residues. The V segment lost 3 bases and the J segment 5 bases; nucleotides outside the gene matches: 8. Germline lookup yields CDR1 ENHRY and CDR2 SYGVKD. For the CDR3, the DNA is TGTGCCATCAGTGATTATGGGCGGGAGGTCGAGACCCAGTACTTC. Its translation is CAISDYGREVETQYF.

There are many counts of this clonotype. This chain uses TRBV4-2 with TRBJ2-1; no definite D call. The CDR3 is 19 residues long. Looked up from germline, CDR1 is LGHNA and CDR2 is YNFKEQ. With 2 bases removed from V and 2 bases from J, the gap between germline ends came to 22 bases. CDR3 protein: CASSQTPRPLVWPYNEQFF. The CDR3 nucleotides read TGTGCCAGCAGCCAAACCCCCAGACCCCTAGTGTGGCCCTACAATGAGCAGTTCTTC.

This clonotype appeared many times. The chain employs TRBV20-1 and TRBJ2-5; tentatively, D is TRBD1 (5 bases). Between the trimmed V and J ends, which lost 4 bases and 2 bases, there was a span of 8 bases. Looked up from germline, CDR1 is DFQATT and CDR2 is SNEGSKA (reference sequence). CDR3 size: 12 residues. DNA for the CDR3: TGCAGTGCTATTCCAGGGCAAGAGACCCAGTACTTC. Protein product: CSAIPGQETQYF.

This CDR3 is CASSSGRVSQPQHF. The DNA for the CDR3 is TGTGCCAGCAGTTCGGGGAGGGTGAGTCAGCCCCAGCATTTT. The chain recombines TRBV27 with TRBJ1-5, with D unclear. V was shortened by 4 bases and J by 6 bases, with 13 bases between the two germline ends. Looked up from germline, CDR1 is MNHEY and CDR2 is SMNVEV (reference sequence). This CDR3 region has 14 residues.

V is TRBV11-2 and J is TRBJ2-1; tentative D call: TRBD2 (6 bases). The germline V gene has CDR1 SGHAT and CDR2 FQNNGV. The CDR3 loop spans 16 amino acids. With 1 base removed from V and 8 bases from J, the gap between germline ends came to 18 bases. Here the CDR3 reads CASSLGGVRPRDEQFF. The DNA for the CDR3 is TGTGCCAGCAGCTTAGGGGGGGTGCGTCCCCGCGATGAGCAGTTCTTC.

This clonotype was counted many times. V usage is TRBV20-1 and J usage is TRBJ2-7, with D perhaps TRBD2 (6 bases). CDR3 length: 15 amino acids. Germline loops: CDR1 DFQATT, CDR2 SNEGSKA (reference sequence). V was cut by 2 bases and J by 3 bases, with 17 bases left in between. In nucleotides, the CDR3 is TGCAGTGCTAGAAGCGACGGGAGCATATTCTACGAGCAGTACTTC. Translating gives CSARSDGSIFYEQYF.

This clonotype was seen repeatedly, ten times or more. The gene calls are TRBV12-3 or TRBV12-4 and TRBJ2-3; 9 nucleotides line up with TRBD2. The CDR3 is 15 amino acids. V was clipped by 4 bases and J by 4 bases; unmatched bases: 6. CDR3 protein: CASSWVAGEPDTQYF. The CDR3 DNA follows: TGTGCCAGCAGTTGGGTAGCGGGAGAGCCAGATACGCAGTATTTT.

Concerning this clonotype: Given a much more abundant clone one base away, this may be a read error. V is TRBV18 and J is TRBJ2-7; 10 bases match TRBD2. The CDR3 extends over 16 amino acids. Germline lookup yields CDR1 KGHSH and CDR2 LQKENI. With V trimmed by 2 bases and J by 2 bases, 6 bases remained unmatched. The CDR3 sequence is CASSPISGRITYEQYF. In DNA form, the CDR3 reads TGTGCCAGCTCACCAATTAGCGGGAGGATTACCTACGAGCAGTACTTC.

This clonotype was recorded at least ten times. The DNA for the CDR3 is TGTGCCAGCAGCCGGACGGACTATGGCTACACCTTC. As protein: CASSRTDYGYTF. The chain uses TRBV3-1 and TRBJ1-2; D not certain. This CDR3 region has 12 residues. The V end was cut by 4 bases, the J end by 3 bases, with 6 bases between. Germline V gene sequence: CDR1 LGHDT, CDR2 YNNKEL (reference sequence).

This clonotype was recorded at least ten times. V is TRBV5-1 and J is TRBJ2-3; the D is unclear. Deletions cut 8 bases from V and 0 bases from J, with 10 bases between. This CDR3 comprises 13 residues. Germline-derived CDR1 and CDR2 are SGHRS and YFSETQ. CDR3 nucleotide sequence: TGCGCCAGTGCGTCCTTTAGCACAGATACGCAGTATTTT. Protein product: CASASFSTDTQYF.

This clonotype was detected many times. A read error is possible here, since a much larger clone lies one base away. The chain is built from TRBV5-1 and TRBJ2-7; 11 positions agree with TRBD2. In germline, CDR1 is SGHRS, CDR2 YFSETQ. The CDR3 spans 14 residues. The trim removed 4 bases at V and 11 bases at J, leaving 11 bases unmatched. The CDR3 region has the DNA TGCGCCAGCAGCGAGACTAGCGGGATCGACCGGGAGTACTTC. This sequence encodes CASSETSGIDREYF.

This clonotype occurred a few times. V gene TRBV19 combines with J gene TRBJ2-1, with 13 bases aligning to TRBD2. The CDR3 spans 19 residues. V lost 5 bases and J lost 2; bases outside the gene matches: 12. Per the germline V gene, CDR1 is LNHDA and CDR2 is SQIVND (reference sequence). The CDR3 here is CASSFSLAGGFGAYNEQFF. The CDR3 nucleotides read TGTGCCAGTAGTTTCTCACTAGCGGGAGGGTTCGGAGCCTACAATGAGCAGTTCTTC.